This T cell receptor beta chain is from a study of molecular identifiers for immune sequencing clone quantification. Study overall: Replicates split RNA from approximately 22,000 or 94,000 naive CD8 cells five ways, and the researchers sequenced four portions. Study results and limitations: Among about a million naive cells, spiked Jurkat TCR RNA from a single cell was reportedly detectable.

The CDR3 has 15 residues. Looked up from germline, CDR1 is MNHEY and CDR2 is SVGAGI. Using its own MiXCR run on the PCR reads, TCRdb lists one record per CDR3 protein. The repertoire has over 600,000 distinct CDR3 sequences, 15% to 20% of them found once; the top ten carry roughly 0.83%. As for this clonotype: The antigen is unknown. This may be a read error, as it is one base from a much larger clone.

This clonotype was obtained from a human donor in good health. Some libraries in this study had Jurkat cell RNA spiked in. The material sequenced was naive CD8+ T cells from blood, with Jurkat cell RNA spiked in. Noted subset: FACS-sorted CD8+CD4-CCR7+CD45RA+ naive T cells. The chain carries TRBV6-5 and TRBJ2-2; no clear D. The chain's CDR3 is CAGSYSPSNTGELFF. CDR3 bases: TGTGCCGGCAGTTACTCTCCGTCGAACACCGGGGAGCTGTTTTTT.